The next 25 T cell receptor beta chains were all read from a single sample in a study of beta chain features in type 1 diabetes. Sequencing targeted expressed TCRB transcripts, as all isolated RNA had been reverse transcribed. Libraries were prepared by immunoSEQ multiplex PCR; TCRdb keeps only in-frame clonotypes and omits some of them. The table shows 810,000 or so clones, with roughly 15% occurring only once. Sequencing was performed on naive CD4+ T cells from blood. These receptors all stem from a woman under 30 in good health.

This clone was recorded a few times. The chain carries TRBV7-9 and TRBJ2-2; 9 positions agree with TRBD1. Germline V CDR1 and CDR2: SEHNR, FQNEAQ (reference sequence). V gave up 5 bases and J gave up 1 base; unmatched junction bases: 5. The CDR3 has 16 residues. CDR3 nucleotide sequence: TGTGCCAGCAGCAGACCGGGACAGGGGAACACCGGGGAGCTGTTTTTT. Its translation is CASSRPGQGNTGELFF.

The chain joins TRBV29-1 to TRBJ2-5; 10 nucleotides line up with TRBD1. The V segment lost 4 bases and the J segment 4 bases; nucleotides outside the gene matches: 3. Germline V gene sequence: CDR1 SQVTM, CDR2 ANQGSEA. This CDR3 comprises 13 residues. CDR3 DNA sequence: TGCAGCGTTGCCAGGGACAGGGGAGAGACCCAGTACTTC. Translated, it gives CSVARDRGETQYF.

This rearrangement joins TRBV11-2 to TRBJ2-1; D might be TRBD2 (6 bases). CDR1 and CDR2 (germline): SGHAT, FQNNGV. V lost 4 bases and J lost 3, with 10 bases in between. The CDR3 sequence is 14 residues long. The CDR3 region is CASSYGLYYNEQFF. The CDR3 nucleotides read TGTGCCAGCAGCTACGGACTATACTACAATGAGCAGTTCTTC.

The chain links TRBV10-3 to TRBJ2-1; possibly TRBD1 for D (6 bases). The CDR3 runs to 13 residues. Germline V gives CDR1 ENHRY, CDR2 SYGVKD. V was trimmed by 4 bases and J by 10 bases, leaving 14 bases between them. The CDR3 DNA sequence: TGTGCCATCAGTGGGCGACAGGCTCAAGAGCAGTTCTTC. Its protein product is CAISGRQAQEQFF.

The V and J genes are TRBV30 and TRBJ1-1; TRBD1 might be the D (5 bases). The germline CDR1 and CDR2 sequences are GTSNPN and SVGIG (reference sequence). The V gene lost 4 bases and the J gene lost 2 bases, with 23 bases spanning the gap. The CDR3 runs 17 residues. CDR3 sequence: CAWKGGANPTPNTEAFF. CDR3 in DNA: TGTGCCTGGAAGGGAGGGGCAAATCCAACTCCTAACACTGAAGCTTTCTTT.

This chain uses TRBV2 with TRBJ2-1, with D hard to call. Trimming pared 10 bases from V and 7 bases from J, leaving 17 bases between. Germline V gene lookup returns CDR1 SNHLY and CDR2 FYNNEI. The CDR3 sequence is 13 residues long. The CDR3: CATNTNSWNEQFF. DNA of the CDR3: TGTGCCACCAATACTAATAGTTGGAATGAGCAGTTCTTC.

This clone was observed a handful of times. Written as DNA, the CDR3 is TGCGCCAGCAGCTTGGGTCCGACATCCGACCGCTACACCTTC. Its protein product is CASSLGPTSDRYTF. The genes are TRBV5-1 and TRBJ1-2; D remains ambiguous. This CDR3 contains 14 residues. CDR1 is SGHRS, CDR2 YFSETQ, per germline. Trimming took off 0 bases at V and 9 bases at J, with 15 bases between the two ends.

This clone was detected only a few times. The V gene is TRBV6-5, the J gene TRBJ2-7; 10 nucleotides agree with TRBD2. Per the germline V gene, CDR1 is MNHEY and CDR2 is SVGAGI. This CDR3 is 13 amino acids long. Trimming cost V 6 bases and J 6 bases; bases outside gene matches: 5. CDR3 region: CASRLGLATEQYF. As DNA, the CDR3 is TGTGCCAGCAGGCTGGGACTAGCGACCGAGCAGTACTTC.

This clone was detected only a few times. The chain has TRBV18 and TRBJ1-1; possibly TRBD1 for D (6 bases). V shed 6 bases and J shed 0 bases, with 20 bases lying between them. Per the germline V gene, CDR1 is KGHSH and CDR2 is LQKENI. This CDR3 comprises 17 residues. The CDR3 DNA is TGTGCCAGCTCTCCTGCGGGGGCAGTCGGTATGAACACTGAAGCTTTCTTT. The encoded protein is CASSPAGAVGMNTEAFF.

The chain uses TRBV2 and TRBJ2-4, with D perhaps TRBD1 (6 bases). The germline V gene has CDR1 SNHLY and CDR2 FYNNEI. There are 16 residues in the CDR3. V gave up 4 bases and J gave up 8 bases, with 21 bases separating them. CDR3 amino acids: CASSGRGEVVSDIQYF. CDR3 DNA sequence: TGTGCCAGCAGTGGCAGGGGAGAGGTCGTGTCGGACATTCAGTACTTC.

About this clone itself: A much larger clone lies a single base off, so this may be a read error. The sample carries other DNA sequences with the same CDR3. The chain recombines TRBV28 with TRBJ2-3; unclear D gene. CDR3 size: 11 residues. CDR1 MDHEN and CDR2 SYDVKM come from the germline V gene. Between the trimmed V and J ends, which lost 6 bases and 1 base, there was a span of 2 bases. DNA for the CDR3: TGTGCCAGCAGGCGCACAGATACGCAGTATTTT. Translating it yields CASRRTDTQYF.

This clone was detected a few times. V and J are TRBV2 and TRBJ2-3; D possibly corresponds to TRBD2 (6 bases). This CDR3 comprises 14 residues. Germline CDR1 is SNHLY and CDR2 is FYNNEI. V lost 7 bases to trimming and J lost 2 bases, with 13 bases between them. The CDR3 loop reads CASIGGILTDTQYF. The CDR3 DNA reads TGTGCCAGCATCGGGGGAATACTCACAGATACGCAGTATTTT.

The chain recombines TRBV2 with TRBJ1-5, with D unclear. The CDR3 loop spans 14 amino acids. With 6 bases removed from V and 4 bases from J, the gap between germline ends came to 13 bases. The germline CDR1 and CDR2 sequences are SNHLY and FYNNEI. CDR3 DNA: TGTGCCAGCAGCAAGGGCGGAAGTAATCAGCCCCAGCATTTT. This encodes CASSKGGSNQPQHF.

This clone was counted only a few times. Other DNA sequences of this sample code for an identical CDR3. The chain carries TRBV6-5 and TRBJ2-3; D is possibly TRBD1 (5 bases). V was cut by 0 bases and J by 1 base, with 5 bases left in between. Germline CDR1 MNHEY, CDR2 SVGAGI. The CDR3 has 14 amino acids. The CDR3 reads CASSYSRGTDTQYF. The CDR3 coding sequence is TGTGCCAGCAGTTACTCCAGGGGCACAGATACGCAGTATTTT.

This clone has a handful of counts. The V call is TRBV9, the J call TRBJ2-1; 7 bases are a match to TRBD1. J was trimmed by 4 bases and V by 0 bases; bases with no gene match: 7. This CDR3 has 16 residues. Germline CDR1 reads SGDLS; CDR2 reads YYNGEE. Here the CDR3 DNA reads TGTGCCAGCAGCGTAGGACCAACAGGGGCTTACAATGAGCAGTTCTTC. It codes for CASSVGPTGAYNEQFF.

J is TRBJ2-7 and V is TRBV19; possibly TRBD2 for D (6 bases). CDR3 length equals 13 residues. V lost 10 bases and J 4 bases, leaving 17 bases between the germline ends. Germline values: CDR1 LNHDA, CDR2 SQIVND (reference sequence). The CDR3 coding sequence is TGTGCCAAGACGGGACGGGGGAGGTACGAGCAGTACTTC. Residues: CAKTGRGRYEQYF.

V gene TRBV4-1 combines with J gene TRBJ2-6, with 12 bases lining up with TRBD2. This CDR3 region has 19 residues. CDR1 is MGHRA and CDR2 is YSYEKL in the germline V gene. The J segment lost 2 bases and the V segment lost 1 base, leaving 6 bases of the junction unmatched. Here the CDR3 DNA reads TGCGCCAGCAGCCAAGTTGTACCTAGCGGGAGGGCTGGGGCCAACGTCCTGACTTTC. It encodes CASSQVVPSGRAGANVLTF.

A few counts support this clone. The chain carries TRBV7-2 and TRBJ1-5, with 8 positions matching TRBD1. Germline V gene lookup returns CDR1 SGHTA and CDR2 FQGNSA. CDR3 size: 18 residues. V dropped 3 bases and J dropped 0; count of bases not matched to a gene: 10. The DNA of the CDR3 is TGTGCCAGCAGCTTTAGGCAGGGGGCAGGATATAGCAATCAGCCCCAGCATTTT. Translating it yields CASSFRQGAGYSNQPQHF.

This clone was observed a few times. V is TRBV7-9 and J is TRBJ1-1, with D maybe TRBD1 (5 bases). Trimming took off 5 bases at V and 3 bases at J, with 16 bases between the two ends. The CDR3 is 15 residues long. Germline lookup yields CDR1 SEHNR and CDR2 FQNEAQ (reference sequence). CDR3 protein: CASSLVGGRYTEAFF. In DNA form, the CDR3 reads TGTGCCAGCAGCCTAGTTGGGGGGAGGTACACTGAAGCTTTCTTT.

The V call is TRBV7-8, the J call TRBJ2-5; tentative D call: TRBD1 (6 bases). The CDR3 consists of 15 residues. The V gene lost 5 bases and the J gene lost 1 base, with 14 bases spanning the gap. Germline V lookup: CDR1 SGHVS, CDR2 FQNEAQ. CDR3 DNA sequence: TGTGCCAGCAGCCAGGGCCGACAGGTCCAAGAGACCCAGTACTTC. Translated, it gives CASSQGRQVQETQYF.

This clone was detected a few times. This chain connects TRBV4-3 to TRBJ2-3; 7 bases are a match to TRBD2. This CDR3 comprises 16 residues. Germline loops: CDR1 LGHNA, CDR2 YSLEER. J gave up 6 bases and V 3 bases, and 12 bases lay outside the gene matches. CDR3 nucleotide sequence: TGCGCCAGCAGCCACTCTTTTGCGGGAGCGGTGGATACGCAGTATTTT. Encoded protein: CASSHSFAGAVDTQYF.

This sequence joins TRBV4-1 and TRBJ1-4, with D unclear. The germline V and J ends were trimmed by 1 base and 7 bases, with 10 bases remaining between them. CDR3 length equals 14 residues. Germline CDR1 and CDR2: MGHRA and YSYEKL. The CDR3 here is CASSQATVLEKLFF. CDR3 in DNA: TGCGCCAGCAGCCAAGCTACGGTACTTGAAAAACTGTTTTTT.

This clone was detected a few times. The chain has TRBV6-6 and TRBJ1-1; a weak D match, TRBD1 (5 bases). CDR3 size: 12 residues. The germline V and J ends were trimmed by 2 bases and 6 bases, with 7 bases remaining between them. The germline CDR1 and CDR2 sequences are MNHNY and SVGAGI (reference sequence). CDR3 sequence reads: CASSYGGAEAFF. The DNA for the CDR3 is TGTGCCAGCAGTTACGGGGGGGCTGAAGCTTTCTTT.

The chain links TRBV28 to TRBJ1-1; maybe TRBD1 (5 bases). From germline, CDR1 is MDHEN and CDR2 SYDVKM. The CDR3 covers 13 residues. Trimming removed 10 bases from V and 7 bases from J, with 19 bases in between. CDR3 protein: CATDMGPRNEAFF. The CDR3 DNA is TGTGCCACCGACATGGGGCCAAGAAATGAAGCTTTCTTT.

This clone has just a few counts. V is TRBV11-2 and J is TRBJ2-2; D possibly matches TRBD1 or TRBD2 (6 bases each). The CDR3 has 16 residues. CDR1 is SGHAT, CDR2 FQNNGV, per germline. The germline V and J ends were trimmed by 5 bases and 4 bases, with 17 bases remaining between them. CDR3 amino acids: CASSPGAGFPTGELFF. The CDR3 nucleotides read TGTGCCAGCAGCCCGGGGGCGGGCTTCCCCACCGGGGAGCTGTTTTTT.